This T cell receptor beta chain was captured by sequencing in a study of vaccination effects on CD4 cells after COVID-19. Whole-study context: At 16 days and at one week before vaccination, samples were given by two convalescent patients. Each culture well received under 2.5 million PBMC. These cells were then cultured in IMDM with roughly 9.8 IU/ml IL-2 and 10 ug/ml peptides.

With respect to this clone: Antigen unknown.

Study-level points and caveats: Mainly new clones induced by vaccination were found among post-vaccine spike-reactive clones in convalescents.

Germline trimming cut 4 bases from V and 2 bases from J; bases unmatched to any gene: 6. Germline V CDR1 and CDR2: SGHRS, YFSETQ. CDR3 length: 14 residues. TCRdb's table, derived via immunoSEQ multiplex PCR, lists solely in-frame clones and lacks some. Here the sample spans approximately 47,000 clones, roughly 76% being singletons. Following 10 days of culture, CD4+ T cells were isolated. The sample here was CD4+ T cells from PBMCs cultured without peptide, taken before COVID-19 vaccination. The source of this sequence is a human donor who had a prior SARS-CoV-2 infection. The gene calls are TRBV5-1 and TRBJ2-7; 7 bases map to TRBD1. The CDR3: CASSAGTATYEQYF. The CDR3 DNA reads TGCGCCAGCAGCGCCGGGACAGCTACCTACGAGCAGTACTTC. The whole variable domain, remainder taken from reference TRBV5-1 and TRBJ2-7, is KAGVTQTPRYLIKTRGQQVTLSCSPISGHRSVSWYQQTPGQGLQFLFEYFSETQRNKGNFPGRFSGRQFSNSRSEMNVSTLELGDSALYLCASSAGTATYEQYFGPGTRLTVT.